The 21 T cell receptor beta chains in this list originate from one sample, sequenced in a study of T-cell memory formation after mild COVID-19. One entry per CDR3 protein results from TCRdb running MiXCR on the 5' RACE reads. The sample yields roughly 240,000 distinct CDR3 sequences, 15% seen once. The sample consisted of PBMCs or a T cell subset sorted from them (not recorded which). These receptors originate from an adult woman who had mild COVID-19 (a few samples of this study predate the infection). Cell type and time point are not known.

V is TRBV6-6 and J is TRBJ1-6; no clear D. The CDR3 is made up of 12 amino acids. V dropped 3 bases and J dropped 5 bases, with 2 bases sitting between them. CDR1 MNHNY and CDR2 SVGAGI come from the germline V gene (reference sequence). In DNA form, the CDR3 reads TGTGCCAGCAGTTATGATAATTCACCCCTCCACTTT. This encodes CASSYDNSPLHF.

J is TRBJ1-5 and V is TRBV6-2 or TRBV6-3, with 8 bases aligning to TRBD1. There are 15 residues in the CDR3. CDR1 MNHEY and CDR2 SVGEGT come from the germline V gene. J gave up 2 bases and V 2 bases, and 2 bases lay outside the gene matches. The CDR3 DNA reads TGTGCCAGCAGTTACCTGACAGGGGGCAATCAGCCCCAGCATTTT. Translated: CASSYLTGGNQPQHF.

This rearrangement joins TRBV29-1 to TRBJ2-1, with 14 bases matching TRBD2. After removal of 5 bases from V and 8 bases from J, the junction contained 5 bases not matched to a gene. The CDR3 totals 14 residues. Germline lookup yields CDR1 SQVTM and CDR2 ANQGSEA. The CDR3 loop is CSVLPGLAGDEQFF. The CDR3 DNA follows: TGCAGCGTTTTACCGGGACTAGCGGGAGATGAGCAGTTCTTC.

This clonotype was observed a few times. This chain connects TRBV7-2 to TRBJ2-1, with 7 bases matching TRBD2. Germline CDR1 and CDR2: SGHTA and FQGNSA. This CDR3 comprises 17 residues. V dropped 4 bases and J dropped 3; count of bases not matched to a gene: 12. CDR3 sequence reads: CASSSPLAVGLYNEQFF. As DNA, the CDR3 is TGTGCCAGCAGCTCGCCTCTAGCGGTGGGTCTCTACAATGAGCAGTTCTTC.

The chain carries TRBV12-3 or TRBV12-4 and TRBJ2-7; D is ambiguous. The CDR3 spans 13 residues. V was trimmed by 3 bases and J by 3 bases, leaving 9 bases between them. CDR3 DNA: TGTGCCAGCAGTTTCGGCATTGACTACGAGCAGTACTTC. This gives the protein CASSFGIDYEQYF.

The V call is TRBV7-9, the J call TRBJ2-7; D is perhaps TRBD1 or TRBD2 (5 bases each). The CDR3 sequence is 14 residues long. From germline, CDR1 is SEHNR and CDR2 FQNEAQ (reference sequence). V lost 5 bases and J 8 bases, leaving 19 bases between the germline ends. The CDR3 nucleotides are TGTGCCAGCAGCCCACCGGGACCGAGCAACCAGCAGTACTTC. Protein sequence: CASSPPGPSNQQYF.

This clonotype was detected only a few times. The chain carries TRBV20-1 and TRBJ2-2; D is unresolved. CDR3 length: 13 residues. Germline CDR1 and CDR2: DFQATT and SNEGSKA (reference sequence). The germline V and J ends were trimmed by 2 bases and 5 bases, with 9 bases remaining between them. The DNA for the CDR3 is TGCAGTGCTAGATTATACAGTACCGGGGAGCTGTTTTTT. It encodes CSARLYSTGELFF.

This clonotype appeared many times. This sequence joins TRBV7-3 and TRBJ1-1; D unclear. V dropped 2 bases and J dropped 4 bases, with 8 bases sitting between them. CDR3 length: 13 amino acids. Germline assignment: CDR1 SGHTA and CDR2 FQGTGA. The CDR3 region is CASSLSGGTEAFF. The CDR3 DNA is TGTGCCAGCAGCTTATCGGGTGGCACTGAAGCTTTCTTT.

The CDR3 loop reads CASSVGQGMTEAFF. The CDR3 coding sequence is TGTGCCAGCAGTGTCGGACAGGGAATGACTGAAGCTTTCTTT. This rearrangement joins TRBV27 to TRBJ1-1; 8 bases match TRBD1. J lost 5 bases, V lost 5 bases, and 7 bases had no gene match. The CDR3 consists of 14 residues. In germline, CDR1 is MNHEY, CDR2 SMNVEV (reference sequence).

The sample holds a few counts of this clonotype. This chain connects TRBV29-1 to TRBJ2-3; D possibly corresponds to TRBD2 (6 bases). Trimming cost V 5 bases and J 1 base, with 16 bases left between them. Looked up from germline, CDR1 is SQVTM and CDR2 is ANQGSEA. The CDR3 runs 15 residues. CDR3: CSVPHIGGGTDTQYF. CDR3 bases: TGCAGCGTTCCCCACATCGGGGGTGGCACAGATACGCAGTATTTT.

This clonotype was counted only a few times. The gene calls are TRBV6-1 and TRBJ2-7; D may be TRBD1 (6 bases). Trimming removed 2 bases at V and 1 base at J, with 9 bases between. CDR3 length: 14 residues. In germline, CDR1 is MNHNS, CDR2 SASEGT. The CDR3 is CASSELRGSYEQYF. The CDR3 bases are TGTGCCAGCAGTGAATTGAGGGGGTCCTACGAGCAGTACTTC.

This clonotype was counted between two and nine times. The V call is TRBV5-1, the J call TRBJ1-4; D is perhaps TRBD1 (5 bases). This CDR3 spans 15 amino acids. V was shortened by 1 base and J by 8 bases, with 15 bases between the two germline ends. The germline gives CDR1 SGHRS, CDR2 YFSETQ. For the CDR3, the DNA is TGCGCCAGCAGCTTGCAGGTCGTAGGGGAGGAAAAACTGTTTTTT. It codes for CASSLQVVGEEKLFF.

The chain has TRBV28 and TRBJ2-3; 9 bases are shared with TRBD2. The CDR3 covers 16 residues. Germline loops: CDR1 MDHEN, CDR2 SYDVKM. V lost 5 bases, J lost 5 bases, and 11 bases stayed unmatched. CDR3 bases: TGTGCCAGCAGTCGAAGGAGCGGGGGGCTAGGAGATACGCAGTATTTT. Protein product: CASSRRSGGLGDTQYF.

This clonotype is medium-sized (0.01 to 0.1%) within its sample. The V gene is TRBV12-3 or TRBV12-4, the J gene TRBJ2-6, with D perhaps being TRBD1 or TRBD2 (7 bases each). The V end was cut by 7 bases, the J end by 3 bases, with 13 bases between. The length of the CDR3 is 15 residues. Written as DNA, the CDR3 is TGTGCCAGCACCCAGGGGGGGCTTGGGGCCAACGTCCTGACTTTC. Amino acid sequence: CASTQGGLGANVLTF.

The sample holds a few counts of this clonotype. The V gene is TRBV9, the J gene TRBJ1-6, with D possibly matching TRBD1 (6 bases). V was clipped by 3 bases and J by 7 bases, with 14 bases between them. The CDR3 runs to 15 residues. Germline loops: CDR1 SGDLS, CDR2 YYNGEE. This CDR3 is CASSELERGNSPLHF. Written as DNA, the CDR3 is TGTGCCAGCAGCGAGCTTGAGAGGGGGAATTCACCCCTCCACTTT. The full variable domain, its missing parts supplied by reference TRBV9 and TRBJ1-6, is DSGVTQTPKHLITATGQRVTLRCSPRSGDLSVYWYQQSLDQGLQFLIQYYNGEERAKGNILERFSAQQFPDLHSELNLSSLELGDSALYFCASSELERGNSPLHFGNGTRLTVT.

The chain employs TRBV5-1 and TRBJ2-5; D is unresolved. The CDR3 is made up of 14 amino acids. The V end lost 3 bases, the J end lost 1 base, and 10 bases lay between the germline ends. CDR1 and CDR2 from the germline V gene are SGHRS and YFSETQ. CDR3 sequence: CASSSHAPQETQYF. Here the CDR3 DNA reads TGCGCCAGCAGCTCCCACGCTCCCCAAGAGACCCAGTACTTC. The full variable domain, its missing parts supplied by reference TRBV5-1 and TRBJ2-5, is KAGVTQTPRYLIKTRGQQVTLSCSPISGHRSVSWYQQTPGQGLQFLFEYFSETQRNKGNFPGRFSGRQFSNSRSEMNVSTLELGDSALYLCASSSHAPQETQYFGPGTRLLVL.

The V gene is TRBV5-1, the J gene TRBJ1-5, with D maybe TRBD1 (5 bases). The CDR3 sequence is 16 residues long. Germline CDR1 reads SGHRS; CDR2 reads YFSETQ. The V gene lost 0 bases and the J gene lost 1 base, with 11 bases spanning the gap. CDR3 nucleotide sequence: TGCGCCAGCAGCTTGGGGGCAGGGATGAGCAATCAGCCCCAGCATTTT. This codes for CASSLGAGMSNQPQHF.

This clonotype was observed a few times. The rearrangement joins TRBV7-2 to TRBJ2-7; TRBD2 matches 10 bases. This CDR3 region has 14 residues. With 8 bases clipped from V and 3 bases from J, the junction kept 7 bases outside the gene matches. CDR1 is SGHTA and CDR2 is FQGNSA in the germline V gene. This chain's CDR3 is CASSRTSGIYEQYF. CDR3 sequence (DNA): TGTGCCAGCTCCAGAACTAGCGGGATCTACGAGCAGTACTTC.

V usage is TRBV5-1 and J usage is TRBJ2-1, with TRBD2 identical over 10 bases. Germline CDR1 reads SGHRS; CDR2 reads YFSETQ. The CDR3 runs 15 residues. Trimming took 0 bases from V and 9 from J; bases not matched to a gene: 6. The CDR3 DNA follows: TGCGCCAGCAGCTTGGCGAGCGGGGGGGCGTCTGAGCAGTTCTTC. Protein: CASSLASGGASEQFF.

The rearrangement links TRBV24-1 to TRBJ1-5; D is undetermined. The V gene's germline CDR1 is KGHDR and CDR2 SFDVKD. V gave up 4 bases and J gave up 3 bases, with 3 bases separating them. The CDR3 loop spans 12 amino acids. The CDR3 sequence is CATSDNNQPQHF. The CDR3 nucleotides read TGTGCCACCAGTGACAACAATCAGCCCCAGCATTTT.

The genes are TRBV6-7 and TRBJ1-5; a weak D match, TRBD1 (6 bases). TRBV6-7 qualifies as an ORF whose function is uncertain. Trimming took 2 bases from V and 5 from J, leaving 19 bases between them. The CDR3 is 17 residues long. CDR3 coding DNA: TGTGCCAGCAGTTACCCGTACGCGGGGGCGTCGGATCAGCCCCAGCATTTT. Translating gives CASSYPYAGASDQPQHF.